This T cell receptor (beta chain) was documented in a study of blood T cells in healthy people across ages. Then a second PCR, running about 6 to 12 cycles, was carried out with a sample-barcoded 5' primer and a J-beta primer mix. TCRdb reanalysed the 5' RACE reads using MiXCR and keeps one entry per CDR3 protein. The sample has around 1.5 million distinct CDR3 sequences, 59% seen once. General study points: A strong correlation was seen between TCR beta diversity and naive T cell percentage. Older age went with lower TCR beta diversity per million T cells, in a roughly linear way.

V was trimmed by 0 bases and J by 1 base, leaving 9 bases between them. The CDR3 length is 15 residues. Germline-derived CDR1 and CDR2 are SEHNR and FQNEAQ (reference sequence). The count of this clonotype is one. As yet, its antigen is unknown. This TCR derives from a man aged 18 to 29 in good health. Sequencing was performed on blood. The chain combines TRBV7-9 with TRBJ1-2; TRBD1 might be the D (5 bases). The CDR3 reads CASSLALGGNYGYTF. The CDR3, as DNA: TGTGCCAGCAGCTTAGCTCTCGGGGGTAACTATGGCTACACCTTC.